This T cell receptor (beta chain) was sequenced during a study of blood T cell repertoires in COVID-19. Study as a whole: T cells, B-cell-depleted T cells, or PBMCs supplied cDNA or gDNA.

Authors' data handling: By means of reference gene primer amplification, nucleated cell counts were estimated. Using immunoSEQ multiplex PCR, the repertoire was profiled, and TCRdb retains in-frame clones only, with some absent. D and trimming were read from the DNA, whereas the V and J calls and clone size are those reported in that table. The sample shows under 400,000 clones, about 88% of them seen only once. CDR1 is MNHEY and CDR2 is SVGAGI in the germline V gene. Trimming cost V 6 bases and J 2 bases; bases outside gene matches: 7. The CDR3 has 15 amino acids. Cohort allocation depended upon clinical history that participants reported. Within 2 weeks before study entry, exposed participants met a COVID-19 case.

The chain combines TRBV6-5 with TRBJ2-1; 7 bases align to TRBD1. The TCR comes from a young woman who had been exposed to COVID-19. Input material: PBMCs or T cells enriched from blood (not recorded which). CDR3: CASSEGAYAYNEQFF. In DNA form, the CDR3 reads TGTGCCAGCAGCGAGGGGGCCTACGCCTACAATGAGCAGTTCTTC.